The clone carrying this T cell receptor beta chain occurred many times. V was pared by 6 bases and J by 2 bases, with 3 bases of the junction left unmatched. CDR3 size: 13 residues. In germline, CDR1 is LGHDT, CDR2 YNNKEL (reference sequence). Library preparation (for TCRbeta) was performed with unique molecular identifiers. TCRdb used MiXCR to reprocess the PCR reads, holding one entry per CDR3 protein. The profile shows roughly 300,000 distinct CDR3 sequences, more than 8% of them singletons. The data originate from a study of T-cell reconstitution after alpha-beta-depleted transplantation in children.

The clonotype comes from a human donor who donated a stem cell graft to a child with SCID. The chain links TRBV3-1 to TRBJ2-7; 8 nucleotides agree with TRBD2. The sequencing used PBMCs from the stem cell graft donor, collected from the stem cell graft. CDR3 sequence: CASRGGGTYEQYF. The DNA of the CDR3 is TGTGCCAGCAGGGGCGGGGGGACCTACGAGCAGTACTTC.